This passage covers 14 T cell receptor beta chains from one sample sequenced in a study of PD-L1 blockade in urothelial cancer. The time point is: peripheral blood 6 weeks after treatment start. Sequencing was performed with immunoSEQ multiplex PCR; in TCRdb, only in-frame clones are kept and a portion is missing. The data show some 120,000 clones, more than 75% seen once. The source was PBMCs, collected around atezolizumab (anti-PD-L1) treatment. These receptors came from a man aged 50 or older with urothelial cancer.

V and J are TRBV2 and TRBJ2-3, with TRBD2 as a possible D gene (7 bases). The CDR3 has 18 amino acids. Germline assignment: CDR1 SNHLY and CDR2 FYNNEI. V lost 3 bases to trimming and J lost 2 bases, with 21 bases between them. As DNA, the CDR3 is TGTGCCAGCAGTGATGGGGGGGGCCAAGCGGGTTACACAGATACGCAGTATTTT. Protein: CASSDGGGQAGYTDTQYF.

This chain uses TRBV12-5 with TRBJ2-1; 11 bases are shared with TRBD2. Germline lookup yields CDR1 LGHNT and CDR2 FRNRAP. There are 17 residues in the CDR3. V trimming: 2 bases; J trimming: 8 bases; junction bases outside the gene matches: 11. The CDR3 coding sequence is TGTGCTAGTGGTTTGTCGAGAACTAGCGGGAGTCTCTATGAGCAGTTCTTC. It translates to CASGLSRTSGSLYEQFF.

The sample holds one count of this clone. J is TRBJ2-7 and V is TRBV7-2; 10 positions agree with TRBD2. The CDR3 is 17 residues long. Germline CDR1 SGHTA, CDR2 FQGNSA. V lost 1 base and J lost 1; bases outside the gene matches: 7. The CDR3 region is CASSLGRASGSSYEQYF. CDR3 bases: TGTGCCAGCAGCTTAGGACGGGCTAGCGGGAGTTCCTACGAGCAGTACTTC.

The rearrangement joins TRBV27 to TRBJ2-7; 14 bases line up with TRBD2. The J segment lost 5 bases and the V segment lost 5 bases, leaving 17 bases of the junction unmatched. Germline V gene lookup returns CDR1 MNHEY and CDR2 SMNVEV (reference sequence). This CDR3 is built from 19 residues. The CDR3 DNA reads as TGTGCCAGCAGTAGGGGAACCGGGACTAGCGGGAGCATAAGGGACGAGCAGTACTTC. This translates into CASSRGTGTSGSIRDEQYF.

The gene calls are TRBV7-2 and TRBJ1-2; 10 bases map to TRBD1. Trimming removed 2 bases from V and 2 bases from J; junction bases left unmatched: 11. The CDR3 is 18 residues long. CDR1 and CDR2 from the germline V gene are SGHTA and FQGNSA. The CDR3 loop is CASSLLGTGVGLNYGYTF. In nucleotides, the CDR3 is TGTGCCAGCAGCTTACTGGGGACAGGGGTTGGGTTAAACTATGGCTACACCTTC. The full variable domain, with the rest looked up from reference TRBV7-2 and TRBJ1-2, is GAGVSQSPSNKVTEKGKDVELRCDPISGHTALYWYRQSLGQGLEFLIYFQGNSAPDKSGLPSDRFSAERTGGSVSTLTIQRTQQEDSAVYLCASSLLGTGVGLNYGYTFGSGTRLTVV.

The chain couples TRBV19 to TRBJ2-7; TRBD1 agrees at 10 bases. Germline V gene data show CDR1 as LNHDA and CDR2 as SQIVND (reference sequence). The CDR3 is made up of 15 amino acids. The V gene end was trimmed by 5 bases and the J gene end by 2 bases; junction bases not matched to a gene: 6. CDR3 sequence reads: CASSLAGTGAYEQYF. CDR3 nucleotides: TGTGCCAGTAGTTTGGCCGGGACAGGGGCCTACGAGCAGTACTTC.

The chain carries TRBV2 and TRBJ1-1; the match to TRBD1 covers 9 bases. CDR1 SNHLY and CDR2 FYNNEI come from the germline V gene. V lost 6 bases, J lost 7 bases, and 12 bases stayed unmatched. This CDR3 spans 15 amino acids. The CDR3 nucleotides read TGTGCCAGCAGACCAAAAAGACAGGGGGATATTGAAGCTTTCTTT. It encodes CASRPKRQGDIEAFF.

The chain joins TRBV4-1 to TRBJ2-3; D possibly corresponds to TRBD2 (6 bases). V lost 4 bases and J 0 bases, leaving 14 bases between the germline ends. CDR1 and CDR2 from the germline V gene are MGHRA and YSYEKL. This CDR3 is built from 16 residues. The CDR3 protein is CASSLLSGSSTDTQYF. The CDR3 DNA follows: TGCGCCAGCAGCCTCCTTAGCGGTTCTAGCACAGATACGCAGTATTTT.

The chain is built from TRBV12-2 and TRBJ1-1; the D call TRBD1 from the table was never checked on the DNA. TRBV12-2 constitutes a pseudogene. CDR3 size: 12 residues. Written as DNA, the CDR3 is TGTGCAAGTCCCTCTAAACCTAGGGGAGCTTTCTTT. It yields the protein CASPSKPRGAFF.

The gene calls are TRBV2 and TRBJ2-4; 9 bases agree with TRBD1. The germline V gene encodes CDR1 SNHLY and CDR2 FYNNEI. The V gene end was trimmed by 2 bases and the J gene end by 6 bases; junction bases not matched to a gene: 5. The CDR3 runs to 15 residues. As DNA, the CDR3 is TGTGCCAGCAGTGAAACGGGGACAGGGAGAAACATTCAGTACTTC. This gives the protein CASSETGTGRNIQYF. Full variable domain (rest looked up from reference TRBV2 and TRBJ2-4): EPEVTQTPSHQVTQMGQEVILRCVPISNHLYFYWYRQILGQKVEFLVSFYNNEISEKSEIFDDQFSVERPDGSNFTLKIRSTKLEDSAMYFCASSETGTGRNIQYFGAGTRLSVL.

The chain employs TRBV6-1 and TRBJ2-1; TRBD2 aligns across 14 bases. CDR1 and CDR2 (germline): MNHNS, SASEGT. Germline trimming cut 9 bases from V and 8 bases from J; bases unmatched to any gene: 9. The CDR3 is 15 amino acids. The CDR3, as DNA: TGTGCCAGTCTGACGGGGACTAGCGGGAGTGATGAGCAGTTCTTC. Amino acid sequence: CASLTGTSGSDEQFF.

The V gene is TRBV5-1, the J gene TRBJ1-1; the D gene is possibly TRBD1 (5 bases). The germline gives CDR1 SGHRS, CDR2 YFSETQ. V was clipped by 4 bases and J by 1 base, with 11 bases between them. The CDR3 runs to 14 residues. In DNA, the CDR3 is TGCGCCAGCAGCCAGGACATGAGGAACACTGAAGCTTTCTTT. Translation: CASSQDMRNTEAFF.

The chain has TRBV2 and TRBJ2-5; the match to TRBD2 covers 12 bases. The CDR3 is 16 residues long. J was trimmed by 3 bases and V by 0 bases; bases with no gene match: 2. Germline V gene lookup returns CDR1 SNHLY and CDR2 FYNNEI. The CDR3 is CASSEAASGREETQYF. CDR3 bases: TGTGCCAGCAGTGAAGCGGCTAGCGGGAGGGAAGAGACCCAGTACTTC.

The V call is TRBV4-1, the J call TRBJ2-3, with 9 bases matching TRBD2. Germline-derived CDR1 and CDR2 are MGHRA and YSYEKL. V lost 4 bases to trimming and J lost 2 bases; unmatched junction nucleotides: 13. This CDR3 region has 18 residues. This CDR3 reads CASSRAKVAGDLTDTQYF. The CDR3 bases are TGCGCCAGCAGCCGGGCGAAGGTAGCGGGAGACCTCACAGATACGCAGTATTTT.